One sample yielded the 8 T cell receptor beta chains listed below, sequenced in a study of CD8+CD57+ T cells in acquired aplastic anemia. The use of genomic DNA as template underpinned the TCR beta VDJ and CDR3 profiling. MiXCR was run by TCRdb on the reads, yielding one entry per CDR3 protein. The sample holds 100,000 to 150,000 distinct CDR3 sequences; about 48% are singletons and the top ten take roughly 2.7%. Sequenced: sorted CD4+, CD8+, or CD8+CD57+ T cells (not recorded which) from PBMCs. All receptors derive from a human donor in good health, serving as a control.

This clonotype was detected ten times or more. The rearrangement joins TRBV20-1 to TRBJ1-1; maybe TRBD1 (6 bases). V was pared by 6 bases and J by 3 bases, with 20 bases between. This CDR3 region has 15 residues. Germline V lookup: CDR1 DFQATT, CDR2 SNEGSKA (reference sequence). This CDR3 is CSAEGVGATYTEAFF. In nucleotides, the CDR3 is TGCAGTGCGGAGGGGGTGGGGGCGACTTACACTGAAGCTTTCTTT.

This clonotype appeared a few times. The chain couples TRBV29-1 to TRBJ2-7, with D unresolved. V lost 7 bases to trimming and J lost 0 bases, with 10 bases between them. Germline assignment: CDR1 SQVTM and CDR2 ANQGSEA. This CDR3 spans 12 amino acids. CDR3 loop: CSARTVSYEQYF. DNA for the CDR3: TGCAGCGCCCGGACCGTCTCCTACGAGCAGTACTTC.

On this clonotype: A junction end diverges from the germline sequence, so it may reflect a read error. The CDR3 protein is CTTSSRRTAIYEQYF. CDR3 coding DNA: TGTACCACCAGCTCCCGAAGGACAGCTATTTACGAGCAGTACTTC. V and J are TRBV15 and TRBJ2-7; D may be TRBD1 (6 bases). The CDR3 totals 15 residues. Germline V gives CDR1 LNHNV, CDR2 YYDKDF (reference sequence).

In this sample, this clonotype turned up once. The chain joins TRBV4-1 to TRBJ1-4, with 7 bases matching TRBD1. CDR3 length: 18 residues. The V gene end was trimmed by 2 bases and the J gene end by 4 bases; junction bases not matched to a gene: 13. Germline loops: CDR1 MGHRA, CDR2 YSYEKL. CDR3 sequence reads: CASSQTWGGQTYNEKLFF. The CDR3 nucleotides are TGCGCCAGCAGCCAAACATGGGGGGGACAGACCTATAATGAAAAACTGTTTTTT.

In this sample, this clonotype turned up many times. This chain uses TRBV29-1 with TRBJ2-2, with D perhaps matching TRBD1 (6 bases). The CDR3 extends over 14 amino acids. Germline V gene lookup returns CDR1 SQVTM and CDR2 ANQGSEA. The germline V and J ends were trimmed by 4 bases and 4 bases, with 13 bases remaining between them. The CDR3 spells CSVVRQGSTGELFF. The CDR3 DNA reads TGCAGCGTTGTGCGGCAGGGGAGCACCGGGGAGCTGTTTTTT.

The table lists this clonotype with many counts. The genes are TRBV12-3 or TRBV12-4 and TRBJ2-7; 9 positions agree with TRBD2. CDR3 size: 18 residues. V shed 3 bases and J 5 bases; nucleotides not matched to a gene: 17. CDR3 sequence: CASSFYVPLAGAGNEQYF. The DNA for the CDR3 is TGTGCCAGCAGTTTTTATGTTCCCTTAGCGGGGGCGGGAAACGAGCAGTACTTC.

This sequence joins TRBV2 and TRBJ1-6; 11 bases align to TRBD1. The germline V gene has CDR1 SNHLY and CDR2 FYNNEI. Germline trimming cut 5 bases from V and 11 bases from J; bases unmatched to any gene: 5. CDR3 length equals 14 residues. CDR3 sequence: CASSIGQGATPLHF. CDR3 coding DNA: TGTGCCAGCAGTATCGGACAGGGGGCTACACCCCTCCACTTT.

This clonotype was found a few times. The chain joins TRBV2 to TRBJ1-1; the match to TRBD1 covers 7 bases. V trimming: 5 bases; J trimming: 4 bases; junction bases outside the gene matches: 4. The CDR3 extends over 13 amino acids. Per germline, CDR1 SNHLY and CDR2 FYNNEI. In DNA form, the CDR3 reads TGTGCCAGCAGTAAGACAGGGACCACTGAAGCTTTCTTT. This codes for CASSKTGTTEAFF.